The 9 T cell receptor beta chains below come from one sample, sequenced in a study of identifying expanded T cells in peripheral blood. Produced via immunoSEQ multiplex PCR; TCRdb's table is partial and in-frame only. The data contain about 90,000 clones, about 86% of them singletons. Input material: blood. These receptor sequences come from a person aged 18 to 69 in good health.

Here the CDR3 reads CAWSVESPKGSAGELFF. The CDR3 coding sequence is TGTGCCTGGAGTGTAGAGTCCCCAAAGGGCTCTGCCGGGGAGCTGTTTTTT. The genes are TRBV30 and TRBJ2-2; D is ambiguous. Trimming took 0 bases from V and 6 from J, leaving 20 bases between them. The V gene's germline CDR1 is GTSNPN and CDR2 SVGIG (reference sequence). CDR3 length: 17 residues. The variable domain in full, completed from reference TRBV30 and TRBJ2-2, reads SQTIHQWPATLVQPVGSPLSLECTVEGTSNPNLYWYRQAAGRGLQLLFYSVGIGQISSEVPQNLSASRPQDRQFILSSKKLLLSDSGFYLCAWSVESPKGSAGELFFGEGSRLTVL.

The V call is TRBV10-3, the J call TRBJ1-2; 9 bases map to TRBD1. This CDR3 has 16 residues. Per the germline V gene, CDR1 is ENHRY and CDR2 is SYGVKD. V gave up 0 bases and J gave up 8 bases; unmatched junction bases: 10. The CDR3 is CAISESTRTGAVGYTF. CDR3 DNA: TGTGCCATCAGTGAGTCGACGCGGACAGGGGCCGTCGGCTACACCTTC.

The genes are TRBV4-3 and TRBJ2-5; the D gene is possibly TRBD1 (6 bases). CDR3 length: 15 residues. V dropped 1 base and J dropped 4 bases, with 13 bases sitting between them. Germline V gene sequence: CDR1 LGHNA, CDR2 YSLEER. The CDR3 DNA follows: TGCGCCAGCAGCCAAGTCAGGGGTGGCCTAGAGACCCAGTACTTC. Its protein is CASSQVRGGLETQYF.

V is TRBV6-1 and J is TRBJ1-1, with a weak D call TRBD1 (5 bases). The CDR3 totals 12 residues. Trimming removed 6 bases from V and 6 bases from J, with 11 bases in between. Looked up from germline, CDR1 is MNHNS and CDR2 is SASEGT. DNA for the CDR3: TGTGCCAGCAGGGAGGGGTTACCTGAAGCTTTCTTT. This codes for CASREGLPEAFF.

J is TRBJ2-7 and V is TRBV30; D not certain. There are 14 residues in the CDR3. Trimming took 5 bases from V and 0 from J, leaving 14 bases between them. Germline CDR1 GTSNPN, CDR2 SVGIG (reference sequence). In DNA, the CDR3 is TGTGCCTGGTCTCAGTGGGCTAGCTCCTACGAGCAGTACTTC. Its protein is CAWSQWASSYEQYF.

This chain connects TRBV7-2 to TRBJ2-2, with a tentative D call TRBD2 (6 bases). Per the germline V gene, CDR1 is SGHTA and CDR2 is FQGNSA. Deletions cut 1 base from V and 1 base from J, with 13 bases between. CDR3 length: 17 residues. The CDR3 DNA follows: TGTGCCAGCAGCTTAGTAGGATGGGGAGGGAACACCGGGGAGCTGTTTTTT. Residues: CASSLVGWGGNTGELFF.

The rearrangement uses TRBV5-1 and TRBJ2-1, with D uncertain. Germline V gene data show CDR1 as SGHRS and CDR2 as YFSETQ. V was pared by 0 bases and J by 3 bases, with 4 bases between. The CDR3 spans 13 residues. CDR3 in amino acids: CASSLDHYNEQFF. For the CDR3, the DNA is TGCGCCAGCAGCTTGGATCACTACAATGAGCAGTTCTTC. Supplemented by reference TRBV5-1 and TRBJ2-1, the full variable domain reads KAGVTQTPRYLIKTRGQQVTLSCSPISGHRSVSWYQQTPGQGLQFLFEYFSETQRNKGNFPGRFSGRQFSNSRSEMNVSTLELGDSALYLCASSLDHYNEQFFGPGTRLTVL.

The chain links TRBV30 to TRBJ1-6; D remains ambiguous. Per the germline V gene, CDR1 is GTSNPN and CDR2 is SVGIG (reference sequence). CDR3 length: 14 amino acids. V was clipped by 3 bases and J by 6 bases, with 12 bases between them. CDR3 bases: TGTGCCTGGAGCTCGGGCTCGCGTAATTCACCCCTCCACTTT. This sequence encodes CAWSSGSRNSPLHF.

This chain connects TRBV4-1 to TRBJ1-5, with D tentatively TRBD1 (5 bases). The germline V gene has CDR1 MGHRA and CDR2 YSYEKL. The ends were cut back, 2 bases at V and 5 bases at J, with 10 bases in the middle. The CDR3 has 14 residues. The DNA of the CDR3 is TGCGCCAGCAGCCAACCTTGGGACCATCAGCCCCAGCATTTT. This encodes CASSQPWDHQPQHF.